A single sample gave rise to the 27 T cell receptor beta chains below, sequenced in a study of CD8+CD57+ T cells in acquired aplastic anemia (dated by TCRdb to between 2018 and 2020). TCRdb shows the sequencer as Illumina HiSeq 2000. Genomic DNA served as template for TCR beta VDJ combination and CDR3 sequence profiling. TCRdb cleaned the public reads at Q25 with fastp, built clones with MiXCR and kept in-frame beta chains. Rows are unified per CDR3 protein, each entry keeping the most common DNA and genes. The sample table records 150,000 to 200,000 distinct CDR3 sequences; 55% to 75% of these occur just once. Over 40% of the sample rests with the top ten. The sample comprised sorted CD4+, CD8+, or CD8+CD57+ T cells (not recorded which) from PBMCs. These receptors all stem from a human donor in good health.

CDR3 in amino acids: CSARLAGRSYEQYF. The CDR3 bases are TGCAGTGCTAGACTAGCGGGCCGTTCCTACGAGCAGTACTTC. The chain joins TRBV20-1 to TRBJ2-7, with 8 nucleotides matching TRBD2. Germline-derived CDR1 and CDR2 are DFQATT and SNEGSKA (reference sequence). CDR3 length: 14 amino acids. The V and J ends lost 2 bases and 1 base, in that order; junction bases with no gene match: 4.

The V call is TRBV2, the J call TRBJ2-1, with D tentatively TRBD2 (5 bases). V was shortened by 3 bases and J by 5 bases, with 11 bases between the two germline ends. The germline V gene encodes CDR1 SNHLY and CDR2 FYNNEI. The CDR3 has 14 amino acids. CDR3 sequence reads: CASSERRADNEQFF. CDR3 bases: TGTGCCAGCAGTGAGAGGCGGGCTGACAATGAGCAGTTCTTC. Looking up the rest from reference TRBV2 and TRBJ2-1 gives the full variable domain: EPEVTQTPSHQVTQMGQEVILRCVPISNHLYFYWYRQILGQKVEFLVSFYNNEISEKSEIFDDQFSVERPDGSNFTLKIRSTKLEDSAMYFCASSERRADNEQFFGPGTRLTVL.

CDR3 protein: CAWSKANQPQHF. The CDR3 DNA follows: TGTGCCTGGAGTAAGGCTAATCAGCCCCAGCATTTT. The chain uses TRBV30 and TRBJ1-5; D unclear. The CDR3 consists of 12 residues. V was pared by 2 bases and J by 4 bases, with 6 bases between. The germline V gene has CDR1 GTSNPN and CDR2 SVGIG (reference sequence).

This clonotype came up a few times. One base away lies a much larger clone, so this may be a sequencing read error. Written as DNA, the CDR3 is TGTGCCAGCAGCCTAAAGGTTGGGGCTACCTACAAGCAGTACTTC. As protein: CASSLKVGATYKQYF. The chain joins TRBV5-8 to TRBJ2-7; D is possibly TRBD1 (5 bases). Germline V gene lookup returns CDR1 SGHTS and CDR2 YDEGEE. The CDR3 runs 15 residues.

This clonotype showed up just a few times. The chain employs TRBV4-3 and TRBJ1-1; unclear D gene. V lost 2 bases and J lost 1, with 11 bases in between. CDR1 is LGHNA and CDR2 is YSLEER in the germline V gene. This CDR3 is built from 15 residues. The CDR3 here is CASSQRAGSNTEAFF. In DNA, the CDR3 is TGCGCCAGCAGCCAAAGGGCGGGCTCGAACACTGAAGCTTTCTTT.

This chain uses TRBV7-9 with TRBJ2-5, with D possibly being TRBD2 (6 bases). With 5 bases removed from V and 1 base from J, the gap between germline ends came to 11 bases. The germline CDR1 and CDR2 sequences are SEHNR and FQNEAQ (reference sequence). The CDR3 has 14 residues. The CDR3 DNA sequence: TGTGCCAGCAGCCAGGGACTCGCCCAAGAGACCCAGTACTTC. Protein product: CASSQGLAQETQYF. Full variable domain (remainder filled in from reference TRBV7-9 and TRBJ2-5): DTGVSQNPRHKITKRGQNVTFRCDPISEHNRLYWYRQTLGQGPEFLTYFQNEAQLEKSRLLSDRFSAERPKGSFSTLEIQRTEQGDSAMYLCASSQGLAQETQYFGPGTRLLVL.

The rearrangement uses TRBV5-8 and TRBJ1-2; D ambiguous. This CDR3 spans 14 amino acids. The V gene's germline CDR1 is SGHTS and CDR2 YDEGEE. Trimming took off 2 bases at V and 0 bases at J, with 8 bases between the two ends. Here the CDR3 DNA reads TGTGCCAGCAGCTTAGGACGTACTAACTATGGCTACACCTTC. Protein product: CASSLGRTNYGYTF. Together with reference TRBV5-8 and TRBJ1-2, the CDR3 gives the full variable domain: EAGVTQSPTHLIKTRGQQATLRCSPISGHTSVYWYQQALGLGLQFLLWYDEGEERNRGNFPPRFSGRQFPNYSSELNVNALELEDSALYLCASSLGRTNYGYTFGSGTRLTVV.

This clonotype was recorded a few times. The chain has TRBV7-9 and TRBJ2-5; no clear D gene. The ends were cut back, 6 bases at V and 2 bases at J, with 10 bases in the middle. The V gene's germline CDR1 is SEHNR and CDR2 FQNEAQ (reference sequence). The CDR3 spans 13 residues. The CDR3 DNA sequence: TGTGCCAGCAGTCCAAGGCCGCAAGAGACCCAGTACTTC. Translating it yields CASSPRPQETQYF.

The chain couples TRBV7-6 to TRBJ2-1; 11 nucleotides line up with TRBD2. This CDR3 has 18 residues. The V segment lost 1 base and the J segment 4 bases; nucleotides outside the gene matches: 9. CDR1 and CDR2 from the germline V gene are SGHVS and FNYEAQ. In nucleotides, the CDR3 is TGTGCCAGCAGCTTAGGCAGGCCTAGCGGGGGGTCTTACAATGAGCAGTTCTTC. Encoded protein: CASSLGRPSGGSYNEQFF.

This clonotype was detected only a few times. This chain connects TRBV27 to TRBJ2-2; perhaps TRBD1 as D (5 bases). This CDR3 region has 16 residues. Looked up from germline, CDR1 is MNHEY and CDR2 is SMNVEV (reference sequence). The ends were cut back, 3 bases at V and 4 bases at J, with 15 bases in the middle. The CDR3 bases are TGTGCCAGCAGTTTGGGGCCTAATAGGGGCACCGGGGAGCTGTTTTTT. Residues: CASSLGPNRGTGELFF.

The chain recombines TRBV7-8 with TRBJ2-7; the match to TRBD2 covers 10 bases. CDR1 and CDR2 from the germline V gene are SGHVS and FQNEAQ. V was pared by 1 base and J by 7 bases, with 7 bases of the junction left unmatched. The CDR3 loop spans 15 amino acids. This chain's CDR3 is CASSLVRLLAGEQYF. Here the CDR3 DNA reads TGTGCCAGCAGCTTAGTCCGCCTACTAGCGGGGGAGCAGTACTTC.

The gene calls are TRBV2 and TRBJ1-3; no clear D gene. The CDR3 runs 15 residues. The V end lost 4 bases, the J end lost 0 bases, and 10 bases lay between the germline ends. The germline V gene encodes CDR1 SNHLY and CDR2 FYNNEI. The CDR3 sequence: CASSGSFISGNTIYF. The CDR3 DNA follows: TGTGCCAGCAGTGGTAGCTTTATCTCTGGAAACACCATATATTTT.

This chain links TRBV19 with TRBJ1-6, with TRBD1 identical over 7 bases. V gave up 7 bases and J gave up 10 bases; unmatched junction bases: 4. Germline loops: CDR1 LNHDA, CDR2 SQIVND (reference sequence). This CDR3 spans 12 amino acids. This chain's CDR3 is CASNTGESPLHF. Written as DNA, the CDR3 is TGTGCCAGTAATACAGGGGAGTCACCCCTCCACTTT.

The rearrangement uses TRBV5-4 and TRBJ2-3; 10 nucleotides match TRBD2. Germline-derived CDR1 and CDR2 are SGHNT and YYREEE (reference sequence). The length of the CDR3 is 14 residues. V was pared by 9 bases and J by 0 bases, with 4 bases of the junction left unmatched. The CDR3: CAIGTSASTDTQYF. CDR3 nucleotides: TGTGCCATTGGGACTAGCGCTAGCACAGATACGCAGTATTTT.

On this clonotype: The CDR3 carries no conserved terminal phenylalanine or tryptophan, so it likely arises from a read error. The DNA is omitted, as the CDR3 cannot be located on it reliably, and the CDR3 follows TCRdb's listing. CDR3 loop: CASSRSSEGLVASL. The chain joins TRBV14 to TRBJ1-3. CDR1 and CDR2 from the germline V gene are SGHDN and FVKESK. The CDR3 region is 14 residues in length, termini included.

Regarding this clonotype: A read error may explain this, as a much larger clone is one base away. The chain links TRBV6-1 to TRBJ2-2; TRBD2 agrees at 16 bases. Per the germline V gene, CDR1 is MNHNS and CDR2 is SASEGT. V was clipped by 8 bases and J by 15 bases; unmatched bases: 18. The CDR3 is 17 amino acids. CDR3 region: CASGGLAGGPGTFGLFF. The CDR3 region has the DNA TGTGCCAGCGGGGGACTAGCGGGAGGGCCGGGAACCTTTGGTTTGTTTTTT.

Only a few counts were recorded for this clonotype. CDR3 DNA sequence: TGTGCCAGCAGTAGGGACGGCTGGGAGGGCTACACCTTC. Its protein is CASSRDGWEGYTF. The chain is built from TRBV28 and TRBJ1-2, with a possible D match to TRBD1 (5 bases). V was cut by 5 bases and J by 8 bases, with 15 bases left in between. The CDR3 has 13 residues. CDR1 and CDR2 (germline): MDHEN, SYDVKM.

The rearrangement links TRBV20-1 to TRBJ2-7, with 9 bases fitting TRBD1. Germline V CDR1 and CDR2: DFQATT, SNEGSKA (reference sequence). The CDR3 has 16 amino acids. V trimming: 3 bases; J trimming: 3 bases; junction bases outside the gene matches: 12. The CDR3 loop reads CSASRDTGGGYYEQYF. The CDR3 bases are TGCAGTGCTAGTCGGGACACAGGGGGCGGTTACTACGAGCAGTACTTC.

The chain has TRBV7-9 and TRBJ2-7; weak D call: TRBD1 (6 bases). This CDR3 contains 14 residues. V lost 0 bases, J lost 3 bases, and 9 bases lay in between. CDR1 and CDR2 (germline): SEHNR, FQNEAQ (reference sequence). The CDR3 region is CASSLAGTNYEQYF. Written as DNA, the CDR3 is TGTGCCAGCAGCTTAGCCGGGACAAACTACGAGCAGTACTTC.

The table lists this clonotype with a few counts. Likely a read error: the CDR3 ends without its conserved phenylalanine or tryptophan. V is TRBV20-1 and J is TRBJ1-2; perhaps TRBD1 as D (5 bases). Germline loops: CDR1 DFQATT, CDR2 SNEGSKA (reference sequence). V lost 5 bases to trimming and J lost 7 bases, with 14 bases between them. The CDR3 covers 12 residues. CDR3 coding DNA: TGCAGTGCTCTGGGGGGGACTCGTGGCTACACCTCC. It yields the protein CSALGGTRGYTS.

The chain's CDR3 is CASSWGGQNTEAFF. CDR3 coding DNA: TGCGCCAGCAGCTGGGGGGGACAGAACACTGAAGCTTTCTTT. V is TRBV5-1 and J is TRBJ1-1; tentative D call: TRBD1 (6 bases). This CDR3 spans 14 amino acids. V lost 3 bases, J lost 1 base, and 10 bases lay in between. The germline gives CDR1 SGHRS, CDR2 YFSETQ. Full variable domain (rest looked up from reference TRBV5-1 and TRBJ1-1): KAGVTQTPRYLIKTRGQQVTLSCSPISGHRSVSWYQQTPGQGLQFLFEYFSETQRNKGNFPGRFSGRQFSNSRSEMNVSTLELGDSALYLCASSWGGQNTEAFFGQGTRLTVV.

This clonotype came up many times. The V and J genes are TRBV7-9 and TRBJ2-2; 8 positions agree with TRBD2. This CDR3 region has 17 residues. The junction had 6 bases not matched to a gene; V was cut back by 3 bases and J by 0 bases. Germline loops: CDR1 SEHNR, CDR2 FQNEAQ (reference sequence). The chain's CDR3 is CASSFKAGASNTGELFF. CDR3 sequence (DNA): TGTGCCAGCAGCTTCAAAGCGGGAGCGTCGAACACCGGGGAGCTGTTTTTT.

Only a few counts were recorded for this clonotype. The gene calls are TRBV7-9 and TRBJ2-1; no firm D call. The V gene lost 1 base and the J gene lost 14 bases, with 15 bases spanning the gap. This CDR3 region has 13 residues. Germline CDR1 SEHNR, CDR2 FQNEAQ (reference sequence). The CDR3 sequence: CASSLVTVGVEFF. CDR3 coding DNA: TGTGCCAGCAGCTTAGTAACAGTAGGAGTGGAGTTCTTC.

This clonotype was counted many times. The genes are TRBV12-3 or TRBV12-4 and TRBJ2-7; D unresolved. The CDR3 has 13 residues. Trimming left V 3 bases short and J 7 bases short, with 13 bases between. The CDR3 region is CASSFRQAEEQYF. CDR3 DNA sequence: TGTGCCAGCAGTTTCCGGCAGGCGGAGGAGCAGTACTTC.

The chain employs TRBV27 and TRBJ2-2; TRBD2 matches at 10 bases. V lost 2 bases, J lost 4 bases, and 4 bases stayed unmatched. The germline V gene encodes CDR1 MNHEY and CDR2 SMNVEV (reference sequence). The length of the CDR3 is 16 residues. The CDR3 spells CASSLEGTSATGELFF. The CDR3 coding sequence is TGTGCCAGCAGTTTAGAGGGGACTAGCGCCACCGGGGAGCTGTTTTTT.

The V gene is TRBV9, the J gene TRBJ1-2; D gene ambiguous. Germline CDR1 is SGDLS and CDR2 is YYNGEE. This CDR3 has 14 residues. Deletions cut 3 bases from V and 4 bases from J, with 13 bases between. The CDR3 protein is CASSAGGSGYGYTF. In nucleotides, the CDR3 is TGTGCCAGCAGCGCGGGAGGATCTGGCTATGGCTACACCTTC.

As concerns this clonotype: A read error may produce the germline difference seen at one junction end. The V and J genes are TRBV4-1 and TRBJ1-5, with D unresolved. This CDR3 spans 13 amino acids. CDR1 MGHRA and CDR2 YSYEKL come from the germline V gene. DNA of the CDR3: TGTGCCAGCAGCCAAGTTGCCAATCAGCCCCAGCATTTT. Amino acid sequence: CASSQVANQPQHF.